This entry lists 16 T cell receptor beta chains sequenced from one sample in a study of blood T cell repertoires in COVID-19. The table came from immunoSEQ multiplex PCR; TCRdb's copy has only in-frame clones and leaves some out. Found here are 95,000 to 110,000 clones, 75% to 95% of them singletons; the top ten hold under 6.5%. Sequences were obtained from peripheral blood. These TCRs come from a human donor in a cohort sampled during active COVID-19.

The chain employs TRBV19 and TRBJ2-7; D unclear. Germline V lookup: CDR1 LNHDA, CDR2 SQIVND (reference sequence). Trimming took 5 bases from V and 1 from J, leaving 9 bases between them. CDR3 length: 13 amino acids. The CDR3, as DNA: TGTGCCAGTAGTGTCGCAGGATCCTACGAGCAGTACTTC. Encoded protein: CASSVAGSYEQYF.

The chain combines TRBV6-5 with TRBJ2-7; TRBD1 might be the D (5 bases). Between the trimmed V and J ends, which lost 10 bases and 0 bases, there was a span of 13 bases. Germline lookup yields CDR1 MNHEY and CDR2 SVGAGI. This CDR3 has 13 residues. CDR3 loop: CAIEDRYSYEQYF. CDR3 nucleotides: TGTGCCATCGAAGACAGATACTCCTACGAGCAGTACTTC.

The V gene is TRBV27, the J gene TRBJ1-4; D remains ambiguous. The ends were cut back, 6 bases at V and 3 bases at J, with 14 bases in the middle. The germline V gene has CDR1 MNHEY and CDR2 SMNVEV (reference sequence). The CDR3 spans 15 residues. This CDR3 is CASSPNWAPNEKLFF. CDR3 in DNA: TGTGCCAGCAGCCCAAACTGGGCCCCTAATGAAAAACTGTTTTTT.

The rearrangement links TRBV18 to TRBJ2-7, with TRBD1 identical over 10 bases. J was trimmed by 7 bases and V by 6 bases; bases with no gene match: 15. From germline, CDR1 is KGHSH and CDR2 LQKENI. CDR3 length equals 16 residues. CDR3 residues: CASSPKRTGGFGEQYF. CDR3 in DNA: TGTGCCAGCTCCCCGAAAAGGACAGGGGGATTTGGGGAGCAGTACTTC.

The CDR3 DNA is TGTGCCAGCAGCCTCGGGGGGGTTCAAGAGACCCAGTACTTC. It is translated as CASSLGGVQETQYF. The chain combines TRBV4-2 with TRBJ2-5, with 8 positions matching TRBD2. Germline CDR1 and CDR2: LGHNA and YNFKEQ. V lost 4 bases, J lost 2 bases, and 3 bases stayed unmatched. CDR3 length: 14 amino acids.

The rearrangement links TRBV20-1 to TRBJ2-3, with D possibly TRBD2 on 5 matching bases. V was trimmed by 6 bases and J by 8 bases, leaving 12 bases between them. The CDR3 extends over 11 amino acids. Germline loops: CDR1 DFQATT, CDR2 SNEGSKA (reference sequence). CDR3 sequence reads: CSATLRGTQYF. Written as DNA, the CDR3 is TGCAGTGCCACACTTCGGGGTACGCAGTATTTT.

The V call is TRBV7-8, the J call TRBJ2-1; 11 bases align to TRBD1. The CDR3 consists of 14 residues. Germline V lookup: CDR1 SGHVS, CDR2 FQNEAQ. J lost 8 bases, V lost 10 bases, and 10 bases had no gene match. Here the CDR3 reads CATDRDRGDHEQFF. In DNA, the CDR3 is TGTGCCACAGACCGGGACAGGGGGGATCATGAGCAGTTCTTC.

Here the CDR3 reads CASSEASGGNSPLHF. CDR3 nucleotides: TGTGCCAGCAGTGAAGCCTCAGGGGGGAATTCACCCCTCCACTTT. The chain recombines TRBV2 with TRBJ1-6; 7 bases map to TRBD1. This CDR3 is built from 15 residues. Germline V CDR1 and CDR2: SNHLY, FYNNEI. Trimming removed 0 bases from V and 7 bases from J; junction bases left unmatched: 3.

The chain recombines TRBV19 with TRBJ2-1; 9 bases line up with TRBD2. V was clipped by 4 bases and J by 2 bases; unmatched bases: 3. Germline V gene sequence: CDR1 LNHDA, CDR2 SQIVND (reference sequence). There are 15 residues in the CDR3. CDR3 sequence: CASSTRLAAYNEQFF. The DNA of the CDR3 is TGTGCCAGTAGTACCCGACTAGCGGCCTACAATGAGCAGTTCTTC.

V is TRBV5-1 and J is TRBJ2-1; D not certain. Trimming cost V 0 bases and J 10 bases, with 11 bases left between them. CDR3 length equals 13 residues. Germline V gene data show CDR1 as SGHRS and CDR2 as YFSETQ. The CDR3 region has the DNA TGCGCCAGCAGCTTGGCGCTAGGAGCAGAGCAGTTCTTC. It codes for CASSLALGAEQFF.

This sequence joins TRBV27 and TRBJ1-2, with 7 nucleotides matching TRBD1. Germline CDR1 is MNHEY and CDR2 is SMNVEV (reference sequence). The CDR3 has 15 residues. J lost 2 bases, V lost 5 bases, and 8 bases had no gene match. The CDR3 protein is CASSPNPTGNYGYTF. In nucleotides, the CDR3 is TGTGCCAGCAGTCCCAACCCGACAGGGAACTATGGCTACACCTTC.

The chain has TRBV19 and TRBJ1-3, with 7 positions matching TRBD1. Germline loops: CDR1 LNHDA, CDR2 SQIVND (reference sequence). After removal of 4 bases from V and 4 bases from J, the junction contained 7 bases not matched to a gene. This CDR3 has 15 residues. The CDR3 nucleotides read TGTGCCAGTAGTAAGACGACAGGGTTGGGAAACACCATATATTTT. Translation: CASSKTTGLGNTIYF.

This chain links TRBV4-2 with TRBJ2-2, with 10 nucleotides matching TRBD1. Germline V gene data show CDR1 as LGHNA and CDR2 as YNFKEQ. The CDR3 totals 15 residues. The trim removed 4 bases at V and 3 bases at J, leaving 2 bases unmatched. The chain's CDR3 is CASSPGTGDTGELFF. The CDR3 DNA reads TGTGCCAGCAGCCCCGGGACAGGGGACACCGGGGAGCTGTTTTTT.

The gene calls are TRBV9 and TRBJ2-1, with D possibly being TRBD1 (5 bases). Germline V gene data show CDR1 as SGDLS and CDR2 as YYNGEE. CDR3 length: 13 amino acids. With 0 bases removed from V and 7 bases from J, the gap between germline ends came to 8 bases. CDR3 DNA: TGTGCCAGCAGCGTAGTGTCAGGGAATGAGCAGTTCTTC. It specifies CASSVVSGNEQFF.

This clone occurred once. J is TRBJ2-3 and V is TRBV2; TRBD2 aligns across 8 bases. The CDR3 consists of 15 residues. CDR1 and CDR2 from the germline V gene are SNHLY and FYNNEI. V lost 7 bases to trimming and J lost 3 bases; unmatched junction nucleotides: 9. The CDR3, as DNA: TGTGCCAGCAATGATCCCGGGGGGGGGACAGATACGCAGTATTTT. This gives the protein CASNDPGGGTDTQYF.

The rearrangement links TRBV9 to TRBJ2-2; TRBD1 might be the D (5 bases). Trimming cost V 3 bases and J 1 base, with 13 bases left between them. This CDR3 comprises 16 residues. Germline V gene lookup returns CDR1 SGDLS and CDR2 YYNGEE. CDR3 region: CASSGQSSGNTGELFF. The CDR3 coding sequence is TGTGCCAGCAGCGGACAGAGTTCGGGGAACACCGGGGAGCTGTTTTTT.